These T cell receptor beta chains were read from a single sample in a study of control samples from healthy donors and cancer patients. The assay was immunoSEQ multiplex PCR, and TCRdb's table has in-frame clones only and misses some. The table includes approximately 100,000 clones, roughly 86% detected once. Sequencing input: blood. Source of these receptors: a man in his thirties or forties in good health. The CDR3 runs from the conserved cysteine through the conserved F or W. D genes are given only for firm matches. Not every row has a clone size; where given, it reads once, few, many or a size class.

J: TRBJ2-3
V: TRBV29-1
size: -
D: TRBD1
DNA: TGCAGCGTTGAAGGGGGGACAGGGGCAGATACGCAGTATTTT
CDR3: CSVEGGTGADTQYF

J: TRBJ2-7
V: TRBV14
size: -
D: -
DNA: TGTGCCAGCAGCCAGAGAGACAGGCCCGAGCAGTACTTC
CDR3: CASSQRDRPEQYF

J: TRBJ2-3
V: TRBV12-3/TRBV12-4
size: -
D: -
DNA: TGTGCCAGCAGTTGGACCTACACAGATACGCAGTATTTT
CDR3: CASSWTYTDTQYF

J: TRBJ2-1
V: TRBV19
size: -
D: TRBD2
DNA: TGTGCCAGTAGTATCGTAGCGGGGGCCTCCCTCCCTTACAATGAGCAGTTCTTC
CDR3: CASSIVAGASLPYNEQFF

J: TRBJ1-2
V: TRBV18
size: -
D: -
DNA: TGTGCCAGCTACTCACCAACGGGGATTGCCTATGGCTACACCTTC
CDR3: CASYSPTGIAYGYTF

J: TRBJ1-3
V: TRBV2
size: -
D: TRBD1
DNA: TGTGCCAGCAGTGAAAGGGGGCTAGAGGGAAACACCATATATTTT
CDR3: CASSERGLEGNTIYF

J: TRBJ1-2
V: TRBV15
size: few
D: TRBD1
DNA: TGTGCCACCAGCGTGTCCCGGGACAGGGCTGGCTACACCTTC
CDR3: CATSVSRDRAGYTF

J: TRBJ1-2
V: TRBV6-5
size: -
D: -
DNA: TGTGCCAGCAGTCTACAAAATACCGACAGAGATGGCTACACCTTC
CDR3: CASSLQNTDRDGYTF

J: TRBJ1-2
V: TRBV15
size: -
D: TRBD1
DNA: TGTGCCACCAGCAGACGGGGACAGGGTATGGGTAGCGGCTACACCTTC
CDR3: CATSRRGQGMGSGYTF

J: TRBJ2-5
V: TRBV7-9
size: -
D: -
DNA: TGTGCCAGCAGCTTAAGGCTGGGCAGAACCCAAGAGACCCAGTACTTC
CDR3: CASSLRLGRTQETQYF

J: TRBJ2-3
V: TRBV18
size: -
D: -
DNA: TGTGCCAGCTCACCACGGTTTGGAGGGGGGGACACAGATACGCAGTATTTT
CDR3: CASSPRFGGGDTDTQYF

J: TRBJ2-1
V: TRBV10-2
size: -
D: TRBD2
DNA: TGCGCCAGCAGTAACCCTCCTAGCGGGGGGTACAATGAGCAGTTCTTC
CDR3: CASSNPPSGGYNEQFF

J: TRBJ2-4
V: TRBV20-1
size: -
D: -
DNA: TGCAGTGCGGTCCTACAGGGACATCAGTACTTC
CDR3: CSAVLQGHQYF

J: TRBJ2-2
V: TRBV4-1
size: -
D: -
DNA: TGCGCCAGCAGCCACAGGACGGTAACTACCGGGGAGCTGTTTTTT
CDR3: CASSHRTVTTGELFF

J: TRBJ2-5
V: TRBV12-3/TRBV12-4
size: -
D: -
DNA: TGTGCCAGCCAACGTGGAGAGACCCAGTACTTC
CDR3: CASQRGETQYF

J: TRBJ2-5
V: TRBV3-1/TRBV3-2
size: -
D: -
DNA: TGTGCCAGCACCGACTACGGGGGCACAGAGACCCAGTACTTC
CDR3: CASTDYGGTETQYF

J: TRBJ1-3
V: TRBV9
size: -
D: -
DNA: TGTGCCAGCAGCGTAGCAGGGAACCTTGGAAACACCATATATTTT
CDR3: CASSVAGNLGNTIYF

J: TRBJ2-5
V: TRBV10-1
size: -
D: -
DNA: TGCGCCAGCAGTGAAGAGGGGGCGGGGGGGACCCAGTACTTC
CDR3: CASSEEGAGGTQYF

J: TRBJ1-3
V: TRBV18
size: -
D: -
DNA: TGTGCCAGCTCACCAGGACTCTTGAACTCTGGAAACACCATATATTTT
CDR3: CASSPGLLNSGNTIYF

J: TRBJ2-3
V: TRBV13
size: -
D: -
DNA: TGTGCCAGCAGCCACATAAGCAATACGCAGTATTTT
CDR3: CASSHISNTQYF

J: TRBJ1-2
V: TRBV19
size: -
D: TRBD1
DNA: TGTGCCAGTAGTAACCGACAGGGTGGCTACACCTTC
CDR3: CASSNRQGGYTF

J: TRBJ2-5
V: TRBV19
size: -
D: -
DNA: TGTGCCAGTAGTCGTCGGGTCTGGGAGACCCAGTACTTC
CDR3: CASSRRVWETQYF

J: TRBJ1-2
V: TRBV18
size: -
D: TRBD1
DNA: TGTGCCAGCTCCGGGACAGATTACTATGGCTACACCTTC
CDR3: CASSGTDYYGYTF

J: TRBJ2-3
V: TRBV27
size: once
D: -
DNA: TGTGCCAGCAGCAAGTCTTGGCTGGATACGCAGTATTTT
CDR3: CASSKSWLDTQYF

J: TRBJ2-5
V: TRBV9
size: -
D: TRBD1
DNA: TGTGCCAGCAGTAGGGACAGGGCCCAAGAGACCCAGTACTTC
CDR3: CASSRDRAQETQYF

J: TRBJ1-2
V: TRBV10-3
size: -
D: -
DNA: TGTGCCATCAGTGAGCCAGGGTTGGCGGGCGGCTACACCTTC
CDR3: CAISEPGLAGGYTF

J: TRBJ1-1
V: TRBV2
size: -
D: TRBD1
DNA: TGTGCCAGCAGGAGACAGGGGGCAAAGAACACTGAAGCTTTCTTT
CDR3: CASRRQGAKNTEAFF

J: TRBJ2-5
V: TRBV4-1
size: -
D: -
DNA: TGCGCCAGCAGCTCATCGGGATCAGAGACCCAGTACTTC
CDR3: CASSSSGSETQYF

J: TRBJ2-5
V: TRBV5-4
size: -
D: -
DNA: TGTGCCAGCAGCCGGGACATTCAAGAGACCCAGTACTTC
CDR3: CASSRDIQETQYF

J: TRBJ2-7
V: TRBV29-1
size: -
D: -
DNA: TGCAGCGTAACGAGAGACAGTTCCTACGAGCAGTACTTC
CDR3: CSVTRDSSYEQYF

J: TRBJ2-5
V: TRBV30
size: once
D: TRBD1
DNA: TGTGCCTGGAGTCCACGAACAGGGGGGGAGACCCAGTACTTC
CDR3: CAWSPRTGGETQYF

J: TRBJ1-6
V: TRBV9
size: -
D: -
DNA: TGTGCCAGCAGCTCACAGGCTTATAATTCACCCCTCCACTTT
CDR3: CASSSQAYNSPLHF

J: TRBJ1-1
V: TRBV19
size: -
D: -
DNA: TGTGCCAGTAGGGCAGGAACACTAGGGAACACTGAAGCTTTCTTT
CDR3: CASRAGTLGNTEAFF

J: TRBJ2-7
V: TRBV5-1
size: -
D: -
DNA: TGCGCCAGCAGCTTGACAGGCTACGAGCAGTACTTC
CDR3: CASSLTGYEQYF

J: TRBJ2-5
V: TRBV5-5
size: once
D: -
DNA: TGTGCCAGCAGCCTCGGACTACAAGAGACCCAGTACTTC
CDR3: CASSLGLQETQYF

J: TRBJ1-4
V: TRBV25-1
size: -
D: -
DNA: TGTGCCAGCAGTTGGATGGAGAGGGGGGAAAAACTGTTTTTT
CDR3: CASSWMERGEKLFF

J: TRBJ2-3
V: TRBV7-7
size: -
D: TRBD2
DNA: TGTGCCAGCAGCTCGGGACTAGAGACAGATACGCAGTATTTT
CDR3: CASSSGLETDTQYF

J: TRBJ1-2
V: TRBV5-8
size: once
D: TRBD1
DNA: TGTGCCAGCAGTTGGACAGGAGGTTATGGCTACACCTTC
CDR3: CASSWTGGYGYTF

J: TRBJ1-2
V: TRBV12-3/TRBV12-4
size: -
D: -
DNA: TGTGCCAGCAGCCCGACAGGCCATGGCTACACCTTC
CDR3: CASSPTGHGYTF

J: TRBJ1-3
V: TRBV9
size: -
D: -
DNA: TGTGCCAGCAGCACCGACCCCAAGCCCTCTGGAAACACCATATATTTT
CDR3: CASSTDPKPSGNTIYF

J: TRBJ2-3
V: TRBV12-3/TRBV12-4
size: -
D: -
DNA: TGTGCCAGCAGTCCGGGCGTTACGCAGTATTTT
CDR3: CASSPGVTQYF

J: TRBJ2-2
V: TRBV6-5
size: once
D: TRBD1
DNA: TGTGCCAGCCGCTGGACAGGGGGATCCGGGGAGCTGTTTTTT
CDR3: CASRWTGGSGELFF

J: TRBJ2-1
V: TRBV29-1
size: -
D: -
DNA: TGCAGCGTTCCAAGGACAGCTTCGACCTACAATGAGCAGTTCTTC
CDR3: CSVPRTASTYNEQFF

J: TRBJ2-3
V: TRBV5-4
size: -
D: TRBD1
DNA: TGTGCCAGCAGTCAGAAGGGGGCAGGGGGCCTAGATACGCAGTATTTT
CDR3: CASSQKGAGGLDTQYF

J: TRBJ2-5
V: TRBV5-6
size: -
D: -
DNA: TGTGCCAGCAGCTTGGCAGGGGACGAGACCCAGTACTTC
CDR3: CASSLAGDETQYF

J: TRBJ2-5
V: TRBV11-2
size: -
D: -
DNA: TGTGCCAGCAGCTTAAGGCCCGCCCTAGGACAACAAGAGACCCAGTACTTC
CDR3: CASSLRPALGQQETQYF

J: TRBJ2-5
V: TRBV15
size: -
D: -
DNA: TGTGCCGCAACAAGGATCCTTCAAGAGACCCAGTACTTC
CDR3: CAATRILQETQYF

J: TRBJ1-2
V: TRBV24-1
size: once
D: -
DNA: TGTGCCACCAGTGACACAACAGGGAAGAAAGGCTACACCTTC
CDR3: CATSDTTGKKGYTF

J: TRBJ2-2
V: TRBV5-4
size: -
D: -
DNA: TGTGCCAGCAGTCCCGTGCGGGGAGGAGTCGGGGAGCTGTTTTTT
CDR3: CASSPVRGGVGELFF

J: TRBJ2-2
V: TRBV5-1
size: -
D: TRBD1
DNA: TGCGCCAGCAGGACGCCCGGGACAGGGGGCGAGAAGACCGGGGAGCTGTTTTTT
CDR3: CASRTPGTGGEKTGELFF

J: TRBJ1-1
V: TRBV24-1
size: -
D: -
DNA: TGTGCCACCAGTGATTTGCATAAGGGTAGGTGGACTGAAGCTTTCTTT
CDR3: CATSDLHKGRWTEAFF

J: TRBJ2-3
V: TRBV6-2/TRBV6-3
size: -
D: TRBD2
DNA: TGTGCCAGCAGTCCCCTAACCGGGACTAGCGGGGCTAGCACAGATACGCAGTATTTT
CDR3: CASSPLTGTSGASTDTQYF

J: TRBJ2-7
V: TRBV28
size: few
D: TRBD2
DNA: TGTGCCAGCAGTTCCTTAGCGGGGGGGTTGAACGAGCAGTACTTC
CDR3: CASSSLAGGLNEQYF

J: TRBJ1-1
V: TRBV27
size: -
D: -
DNA: TGTGCCAGCAGTTTATCCCCCTACACTGAAGCTTTCTTT
CDR3: CASSLSPYTEAFF

J: TRBJ1-3
V: TRBV2
size: -
D: TRBD1
DNA: TGTGCCAGCAGCCGGGAACCGGGACAGGGTACTGGAAACACCATATATTTT
CDR3: CASSREPGQGTGNTIYF

J: TRBJ1-1
V: TRBV19
size: -
D: TRBD1
DNA: TGTGCCAGTAGTGGGCAGGGGGTTCGGAACACTGAAGCTTTCTTT
CDR3: CASSGQGVRNTEAFF

J: TRBJ1-4
V: TRBV19
size: once
D: -
DNA: TGTGCCAGTAGTATGGGTTCGGGACGGATTAATGAAAAACTGTTTTTT
CDR3: CASSMGSGRINEKLFF